These T cell receptor beta chains were read from a single sample in a study of cytomegalovirus exposure and HLA in healthy donors. Sequencing used immunoSEQ multiplex PCR; TCRdb keeps in-frame clones, though not all of them. The sample yields around 200,000 clones, about 89% seen once. The specimen sequenced was PBMCs. Receptors originate from a woman younger than 30 in good health and CMV-seronegative. Each CDR3 is given with its conserved first and last residue. D genes are given only for firm matches. Expanded clones get a size class; other rows say once, few or many, or leave the size out.

d_gene	v_gene	j_gene	abundance	CDR3aa	CDR3nt
NA	TRBV4-1	TRBJ2-7	once	CASSQVGVTYEQYF	TGCGCCAGCAGCCAAGTCGGGGTAACCTACGAGCAGTACTTC
NA	TRBV19	TRBJ2-5	NA	CASSIPQQETQYF	TGTGCCAGTAGTATCCCACAGCAAGAGACCCAGTACTTC
TRBD2	TRBV11-2	TRBJ2-1	NA	CASSLGALTSGRFDEQFF	TGTGCCAGCAGCTTAGGTGCCCTCACTAGCGGGAGGTTCGATGAGCAGTTCTTC
TRBD1	TRBV5-4	TRBJ1-2	NA	CASTVDRGNYGYTF	TGTGCCAGCACCGTGGACAGGGGGAACTATGGCTACACCTTC
TRBD1	TRBV18	TRBJ1-3	NA	CASSQGQVFDGNTIYF	TGTGCCAGCTCCCAAGGACAGGTCTTTGATGGAAACACCATATATTTT
NA	TRBV9	TRBJ2-2	NA	CASSVDKNTGELFF	TGTGCCAGCAGCGTAGATAAGAACACCGGGGAGCTGTTTTTT
TRBD1	TRBV7-9	TRBJ1-1	NA	CASSLKDRETEAFF	TGTGCCAGCAGCTTAAAAGACAGGGAAACTGAAGCTTTCTTT
TRBD2	TRBV5-5	TRBJ2-7	NA	CASRRGWDPYEQYF	TGTGCCAGCAGGCGGGGGTGGGACCCCTACGAGCAGTACTTC
NA	TRBV14	TRBJ1-2	NA	CASSQVYGANYGYTF	TGTGCCAGCAGCCAAGTCTACGGAGCTAACTATGGCTACACCTTC
TRBD1	TRBV18	TRBJ2-3	NA	CASTSGTGNSDTQYF	TGTGCCAGCACCTCCGGGACAGGGAATTCAGATACGCAGTATTTT